In its sample, the clone carrying this T cell receptor (beta chain) was seen a few times. What it binds is unknown. With 3 bases clipped from V and 5 bases from J, the junction kept 4 bases outside the gene matches. Germline lookup yields CDR1 ENHRY and CDR2 SYGVKD. The CDR3 has 14 residues. Semi-nested PCR with Nested Universal Primer A followed constant-region reverse priming of full-length variable regions. TCRdb itself ran the 5' RACE reads through MiXCR, one entry per CDR3 protein. The sample records some 64,000 distinct CDR3 sequences, about 20% being singletons. General study findings and limits: Tumor Treg TCRs overlapped most with tumor naive CD4+ cells. Whole repertoires were not studied in the larger cohort, only one V-J beta rearrangement.

Memory CD4+ cells were defined as CD4+CD45RO+CD25-. This clonotype was sampled from a female donor with breast cancer. The rearrangement uses TRBV10-3 and TRBJ2-7; the match to TRBD1 covers 10 bases. Sequencing was performed on memory CD4+ T cells sorted from a lymph node. Documented subset: memory CD4+ T cells, CD4+CD45RO+CD25-. CDR3 amino acids: CAISERDRGNEQYF. The CDR3 nucleotides read TGTGCCATCAGTGAAAGGGACAGGGGAAACGAGCAGTACTTC.